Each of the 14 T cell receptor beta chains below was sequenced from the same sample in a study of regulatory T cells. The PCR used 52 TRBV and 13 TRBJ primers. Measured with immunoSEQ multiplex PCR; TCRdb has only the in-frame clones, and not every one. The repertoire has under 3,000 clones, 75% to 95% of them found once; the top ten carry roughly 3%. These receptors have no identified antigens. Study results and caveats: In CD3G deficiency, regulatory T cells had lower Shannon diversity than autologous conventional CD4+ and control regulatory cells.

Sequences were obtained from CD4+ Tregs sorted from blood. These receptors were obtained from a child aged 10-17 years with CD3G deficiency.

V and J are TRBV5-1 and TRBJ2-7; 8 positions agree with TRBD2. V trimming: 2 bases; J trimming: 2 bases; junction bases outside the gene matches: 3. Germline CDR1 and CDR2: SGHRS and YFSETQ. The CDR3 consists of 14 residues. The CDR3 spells CASSLAGAPYEQYF. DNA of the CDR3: TGCGCCAGCAGCTTAGCGGGAGCCCCCTACGAGCAGTACTTC.

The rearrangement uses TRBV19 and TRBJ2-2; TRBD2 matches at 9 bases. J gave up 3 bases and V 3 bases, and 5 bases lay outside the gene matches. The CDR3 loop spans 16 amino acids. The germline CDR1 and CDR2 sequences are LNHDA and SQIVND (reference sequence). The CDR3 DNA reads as TGTGCCAGTAGTATGTATGGGACTAGCCACACCGGGGAGCTGTTTTTT. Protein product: CASSMYGTSHTGELFF.

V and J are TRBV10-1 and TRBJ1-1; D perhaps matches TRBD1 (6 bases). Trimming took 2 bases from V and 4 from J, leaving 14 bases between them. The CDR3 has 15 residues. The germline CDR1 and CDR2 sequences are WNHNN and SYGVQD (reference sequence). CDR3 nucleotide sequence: TGCGCCAGCAGTGAGGTCAGGGGAGGCGGCACTGAAGCTTTCTTT. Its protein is CASSEVRGGGTEAFF.

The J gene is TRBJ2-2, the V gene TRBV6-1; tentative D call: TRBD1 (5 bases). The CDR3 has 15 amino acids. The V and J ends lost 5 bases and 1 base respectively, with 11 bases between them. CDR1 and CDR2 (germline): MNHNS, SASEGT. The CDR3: CASSKTELNTGELFF. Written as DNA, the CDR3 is TGTGCCAGCAGTAAGACAGAACTGAACACCGGGGAGCTGTTTTTT.

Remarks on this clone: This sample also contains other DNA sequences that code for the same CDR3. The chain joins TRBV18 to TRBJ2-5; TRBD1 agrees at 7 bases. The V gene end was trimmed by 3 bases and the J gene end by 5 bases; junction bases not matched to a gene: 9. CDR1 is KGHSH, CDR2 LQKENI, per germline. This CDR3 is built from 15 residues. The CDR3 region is CASSPSPRQGETQYF. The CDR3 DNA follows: TGTGCCAGCTCACCTAGTCCGAGACAGGGCGAGACCCAGTACTTC.

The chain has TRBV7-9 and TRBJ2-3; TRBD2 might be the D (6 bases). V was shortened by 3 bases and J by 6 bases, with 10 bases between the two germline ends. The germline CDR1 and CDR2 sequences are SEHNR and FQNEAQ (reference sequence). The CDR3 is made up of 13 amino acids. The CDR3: CASSFTRDDTQYF. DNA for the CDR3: TGTGCCAGCAGCTTCACGCGGGACGATACGCAGTATTTT.

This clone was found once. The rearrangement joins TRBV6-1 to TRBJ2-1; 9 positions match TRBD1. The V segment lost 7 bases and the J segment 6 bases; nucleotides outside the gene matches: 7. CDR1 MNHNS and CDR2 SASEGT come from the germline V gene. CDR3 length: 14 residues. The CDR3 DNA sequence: TGTGCCAGCATTGGGACAGGGTTCACCAATGAGCAGTTCTTC. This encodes CASIGTGFTNEQFF.

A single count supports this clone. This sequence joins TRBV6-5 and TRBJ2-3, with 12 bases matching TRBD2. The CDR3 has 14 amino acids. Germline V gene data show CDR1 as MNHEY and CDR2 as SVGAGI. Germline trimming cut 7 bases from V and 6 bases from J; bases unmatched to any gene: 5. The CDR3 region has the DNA TGTGCCAGCACCCTAGCGGGAGGGGCGGATACGCAGTATTTT. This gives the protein CASTLAGGADTQYF.

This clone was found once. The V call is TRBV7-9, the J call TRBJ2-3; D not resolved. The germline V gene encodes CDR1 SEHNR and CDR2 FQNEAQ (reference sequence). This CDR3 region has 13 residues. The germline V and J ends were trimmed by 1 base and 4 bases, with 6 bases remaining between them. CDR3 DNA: TGTGCCAGCAGCTTAGTGGCCTCAGATACGCAGTATTTT. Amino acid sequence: CASSLVASDTQYF.

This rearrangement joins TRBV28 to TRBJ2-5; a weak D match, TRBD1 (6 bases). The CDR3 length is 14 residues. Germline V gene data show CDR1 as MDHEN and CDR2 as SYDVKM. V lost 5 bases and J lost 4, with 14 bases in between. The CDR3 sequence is CASSAQGWGETQYF. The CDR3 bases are TGTGCCAGCAGTGCTCAGGGGTGGGGAGAGACCCAGTACTTC.

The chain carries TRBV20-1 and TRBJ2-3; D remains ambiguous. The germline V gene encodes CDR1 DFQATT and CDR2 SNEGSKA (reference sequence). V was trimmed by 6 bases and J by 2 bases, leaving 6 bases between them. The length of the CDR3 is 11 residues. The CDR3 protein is CSAAITDTQYF. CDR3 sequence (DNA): TGCAGTGCAGCAATCACAGATACGCAGTATTTT.

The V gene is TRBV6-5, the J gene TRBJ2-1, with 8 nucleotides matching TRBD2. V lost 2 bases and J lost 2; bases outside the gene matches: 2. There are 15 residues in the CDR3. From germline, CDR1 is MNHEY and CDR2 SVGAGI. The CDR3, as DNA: TGTGCCAGCAGTTACGACGGGAGGGCCTACAATGAGCAGTTCTTC. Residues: CASSYDGRAYNEQFF.

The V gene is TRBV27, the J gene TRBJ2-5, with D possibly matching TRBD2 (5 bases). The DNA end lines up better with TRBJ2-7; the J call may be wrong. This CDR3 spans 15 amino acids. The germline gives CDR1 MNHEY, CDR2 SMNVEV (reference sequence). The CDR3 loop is CASSLKSGSSYEQYF. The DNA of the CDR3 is TGTGCCAGCAGTTTAAAGAGCGGCAGCTCCTACGAGCAGTACTTC.

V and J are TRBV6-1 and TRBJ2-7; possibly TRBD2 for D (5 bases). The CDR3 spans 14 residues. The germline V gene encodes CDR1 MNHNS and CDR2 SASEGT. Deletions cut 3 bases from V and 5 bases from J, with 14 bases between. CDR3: CASSDRWRSHEQYF. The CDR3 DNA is TGTGCCAGCAGTGATCGATGGAGGAGCCACGAGCAGTACTTC.